This T cell receptor (beta chain) was sequenced in a study of tumor-infiltrating lymphocytes in localized non-small cell lung cancer. About the research overall: Several tumor histologies, both smoking statuses, and some post-neoadjuvant chemotherapy samples were included. Study outcomes and limitations: Each assay used a separate piece of the same tissue. Higher tumor T cell infiltration than in uninvolved lung was supported by TCRbeta sequencing.

CDR1 is SGDLS and CDR2 is YYNGEE in the germline V gene. Trimming shortened V by 3 bases and J by 1 base, and 12 bases separated the two germline ends. The CDR3 runs 15 residues. As regards this clone: Its matching antigen is unknown.

Some clones are missing from TCRdb's copy, which holds only in-frame ones; the method was immunoSEQ multiplex PCR. This sample has roughly 7,000 clones, with 74% found just once. J is TRBJ2-3 and V is TRBV9; TRBD2 is a possible D gene (6 bases). The sequenced material came from uninvolved lung tissue not adjacent to the tumor. This clonotype was sampled from a human donor with non-small cell lung cancer. The CDR3 DNA sequence: TGTGCCAGCAGCGCCCGTTCTAGCGGCACAGATACGCAGTATTTT. This translates into CASSARSSGTDTQYF.